This T cell receptor (beta chain) is from a study of blood T cell repertoires in COVID-19. Germline CDR1 reads LGHNA; CDR2 reads YNFKEQ. V shed 3 bases and J shed 1 base, with 15 bases lying between them. The CDR3 totals 16 residues. As processed by the authors: Reference gene primers were amplified, and this amplification served to estimate nucleated cell counts. Using immunoSEQ multiplex PCR, the repertoire was profiled, and TCRdb retains in-frame clones only, with some absent. D and trimming come from the DNA, and the V and J calls and clone size come from that table. The sample shows around 250,000 clones, around 85% of them seen only once. Each participant's cohort was designated according to participant-reported clinical history.

The chain is built from TRBV4-2 and TRBJ1-1; no firm D call. The TCR originated in a woman aged 45-65 years who had recovered from COVID-19. Sequencing was carried out using PBMCs or T cells enriched from blood (not recorded which). The CDR3 protein is CASSHNEITENTEAFF. CDR3 sequence (DNA): TGTGCCAGCAGCCATAACGAAATCACAGAGAACACTGAAGCTTTCTTT.